Below, 17 T cell receptor beta chains from the same sample are listed, as sequenced in a study of glioma-infiltrating T cells after dendritic cell vaccination. Produced via immunoSEQ multiplex PCR; TCRdb's table is partial and in-frame only. The table lists approximately 100,000 clones, roughly 76% of them singletons. The specimen was blood, collected before dendritic cell vaccination. These receptor sequences come from a human donor with glioblastoma.

The chain has TRBV6-1 and TRBJ1-3; D unclear. V was clipped by 7 bases and J by 2 bases, with 3 bases between them. This CDR3 has 11 residues. Per germline, CDR1 MNHNS and CDR2 SASEGT. The chain's CDR3 is CASIAGNTIYF. In DNA, the CDR3 is TGTGCCAGCATAGCTGGAAACACCATATATTTT.

The rearrangement joins TRBV9 to TRBJ2-2, with D possibly matching TRBD2 (5 bases). Per germline, CDR1 SGDLS and CDR2 YYNGEE. Trimming shortened V by 1 base and J by 0 bases, and 10 bases separated the two germline ends. The CDR3 is made up of 16 amino acids. In nucleotides, the CDR3 is TGTGCCAGCAGCGTAAGAGCGGAACCGAACACCGGGGAGCTGTTTTTT. It specifies CASSVRAEPNTGELFF.

Only one count was recorded for this clone. The rearrangement links TRBV19 to TRBJ1-2; 8 bases are a match to TRBD1. This CDR3 region has 14 residues. Trimming took 3 bases from V and 3 from J; bases not matched to a gene: 3. The V gene's germline CDR1 is LNHDA and CDR2 SQIVND (reference sequence). The CDR3 DNA is TGTGCCAGTAGTATGGCGACAGGGGACTATGGCTACACCTTC. Protein sequence: CASSMATGDYGYTF.

The chain employs TRBV9 and TRBJ1-1, with D unresolved. Germline V gene data show CDR1 as SGDLS and CDR2 as YYNGEE. Trimming stripped 0 bases from V and 0 bases from J, with 9 bases between. The CDR3 runs 15 residues. The CDR3 nucleotides are TGTGCCAGCAGCGTAGAAACGGGTTTGAACACTGAAGCTTTCTTT. It specifies CASSVETGLNTEAFF.

This chain uses TRBV29-1 with TRBJ2-3; D is perhaps TRBD2 (6 bases). Germline CDR1 and CDR2: SQVTM and ANQGSEA. Trimming removed 4 bases at V and 0 bases at J, with 14 bases between. This CDR3 contains 15 residues. For the CDR3, the DNA is TGCAGCGTTGCCACGGCGGGGTCTAGCACAGATACGCAGTATTTT. Translation gives CSVATAGSSTDTQYF.

The rearrangement links TRBV2 to TRBJ2-5; D is possibly TRBD2 (6 bases). CDR1 is SNHLY, CDR2 FYNNEI, per germline. V shed 6 bases and J shed 5 bases, with 10 bases lying between them. The CDR3 is made up of 12 amino acids. This chain's CDR3 is CASSAGGETQYF. The CDR3 coding sequence is TGTGCCAGCAGCGCTGGGGGGGAGACCCAGTACTTC.

This chain joins TRBV6-1 and TRBJ2-2, with D maybe TRBD1 (6 bases). V dropped 6 bases and J dropped 6 bases, with 11 bases sitting between them. The CDR3 runs 13 residues. The germline CDR1 and CDR2 sequences are MNHNS and SASEGT. CDR3 protein: CASRSQGPGELFF. The CDR3 nucleotides read TGTGCCAGCAGATCACAGGGCCCCGGGGAGCTGTTTTTT.

This clone has only one observation. The genes are TRBV6-5 and TRBJ1-1, with D perhaps TRBD1 (5 bases). The V end lost 6 bases, the J end lost 0 bases, and 8 bases lay between the germline ends. CDR1 and CDR2 (germline): MNHEY, SVGAGI. The CDR3 is 13 amino acids. CDR3 sequence (DNA): TGTGCCAGCAGAAACAGGATGAACACTGAAGCTTTCTTT. Residues: CASRNRMNTEAFF.

The table lists this clone with a few counts. The chain carries TRBV6-4 and TRBJ1-3, with 7 bases aligning to TRBD1. CDR1 is MRHNA, CDR2 SNTAGT, per germline. The CDR3 covers 18 residues. V lost 1 base and J lost 0; bases outside the gene matches: 9. The CDR3 coding sequence is TGTGCCAGCAGTGACTGGGTAGACAGGGTTGGCTCTGGAAACACCATATATTTT. Translation gives CASSDWVDRVGSGNTIYF.

This clone was seen only once. The J gene is TRBJ2-6, the V gene TRBV7-8; a weak D match, TRBD2 (7 bases). Trimming left V 0 bases short and J 4 bases short, with 10 bases between. The CDR3 length is 16 residues. Looked up from germline, CDR1 is SGHVS and CDR2 is FQNEAQ. Here the CDR3 DNA reads TGTGCCAGCAGCTTAGCCGGGGGGCGAGGGGCCAACGTCCTGACTTTC. This sequence encodes CASSLAGGRGANVLTF.

The chain uses TRBV7-9 and TRBJ2-7, with D unresolved. The length of the CDR3 is 14 residues. CDR1 and CDR2 (germline): SEHNR, FQNEAQ (reference sequence). Trimming left V 5 bases short and J 4 bases short, with 15 bases between. The CDR3 here is CASSVGISGYEQYF. CDR3 DNA: TGTGCCAGCAGCGTAGGGATTTCAGGATACGAGCAGTACTTC.

This chain links TRBV9 with TRBJ2-5; 9 bases are a match to TRBD2. The tail of the sequence fits TRBJ2-7 better, so the J call may be wrong. Per germline, CDR1 SGDLS and CDR2 YYNGEE. The CDR3 runs to 16 residues. The CDR3 is CASSSPGLAGNYEQYF. CDR3 DNA sequence: TGTGCCAGCAGTTCCCCGGGGCTAGCGGGGAACTACGAGCAGTACTTC.

The rearrangement joins TRBV18 to TRBJ1-1, with 9 bases aligning to TRBD1. CDR1 is KGHSH, CDR2 LQKENI, per germline. V shed 4 bases, J shed 5 bases, and the junction held 5 bases outside the gene matches. CDR3 size: 14 residues. The CDR3 nucleotides read TGTGCCAGCTCACTAGCCGGGACAGGGACTGAAGCTTTCTTT. Translated, it gives CASSLAGTGTEAFF.

V and J are TRBV15 and TRBJ1-2, with D perhaps TRBD1 (6 bases). Trimming stripped 6 bases from V and 3 bases from J, with 23 bases between. Germline assignment: CDR1 LNHNV and CDR2 YYDKDF (reference sequence). There are 17 residues in the CDR3. CDR3 in DNA: TGTGCCACCAGGCGGGCAATAGCCAGGGGTATTCACTATGGCTACACCTTC. Translating gives CATRRAIARGIHYGYTF. Looking up the rest from reference TRBV15 and TRBJ1-2 gives the full variable domain: DAMVIQNPRYQVTQFGKPVTLSCSQTLNHNVMYWYQQKSSQAPKLLFHYYDKDFNNEADTPDNFQSRRPNTSFCFLDIRSPGLGDTAMYLCATRRAIARGIHYGYTFGSGTRLTVV.

The rearrangement joins TRBV10-3 to TRBJ2-5; 7 nucleotides match TRBD1. The CDR3 is 13 amino acids. Germline CDR1 is ENHRY and CDR2 is SYGVKD. Losses at the gene ends were 6 bases for V and 2 bases for J; bases not matched to a gene: 3. In nucleotides, the CDR3 is TGTGCCATCAGGTCGGGACAGCAAGAGACCCAGTACTTC. Translating it yields CAIRSGQQETQYF.

V usage is TRBV7-2 and J usage is TRBJ2-2; no reliable D call. From germline, CDR1 is SGHTA and CDR2 FQGNSA. V was shortened by 5 bases and J by 6 bases, with 10 bases between the two germline ends. This CDR3 is built from 13 residues. CDR3: CASSNPSSGELFF. DNA of the CDR3: TGTGCCAGCAGCAATCCCTCGTCCGGGGAGCTGTTTTTT.

The chain carries TRBV2 and TRBJ1-1; the match to TRBD1 covers 10 bases. In germline, CDR1 is SNHLY, CDR2 FYNNEI. This CDR3 has 16 amino acids. Unmatched junction bases numbered 8, after V lost 4 bases and J lost 3 bases. In nucleotides, the CDR3 is TGTGCCAGCAGTGGGGACAGGGGTCCTGGGGACACTGAAGCTTTCTTT. Its protein is CASSGDRGPGDTEAFF.